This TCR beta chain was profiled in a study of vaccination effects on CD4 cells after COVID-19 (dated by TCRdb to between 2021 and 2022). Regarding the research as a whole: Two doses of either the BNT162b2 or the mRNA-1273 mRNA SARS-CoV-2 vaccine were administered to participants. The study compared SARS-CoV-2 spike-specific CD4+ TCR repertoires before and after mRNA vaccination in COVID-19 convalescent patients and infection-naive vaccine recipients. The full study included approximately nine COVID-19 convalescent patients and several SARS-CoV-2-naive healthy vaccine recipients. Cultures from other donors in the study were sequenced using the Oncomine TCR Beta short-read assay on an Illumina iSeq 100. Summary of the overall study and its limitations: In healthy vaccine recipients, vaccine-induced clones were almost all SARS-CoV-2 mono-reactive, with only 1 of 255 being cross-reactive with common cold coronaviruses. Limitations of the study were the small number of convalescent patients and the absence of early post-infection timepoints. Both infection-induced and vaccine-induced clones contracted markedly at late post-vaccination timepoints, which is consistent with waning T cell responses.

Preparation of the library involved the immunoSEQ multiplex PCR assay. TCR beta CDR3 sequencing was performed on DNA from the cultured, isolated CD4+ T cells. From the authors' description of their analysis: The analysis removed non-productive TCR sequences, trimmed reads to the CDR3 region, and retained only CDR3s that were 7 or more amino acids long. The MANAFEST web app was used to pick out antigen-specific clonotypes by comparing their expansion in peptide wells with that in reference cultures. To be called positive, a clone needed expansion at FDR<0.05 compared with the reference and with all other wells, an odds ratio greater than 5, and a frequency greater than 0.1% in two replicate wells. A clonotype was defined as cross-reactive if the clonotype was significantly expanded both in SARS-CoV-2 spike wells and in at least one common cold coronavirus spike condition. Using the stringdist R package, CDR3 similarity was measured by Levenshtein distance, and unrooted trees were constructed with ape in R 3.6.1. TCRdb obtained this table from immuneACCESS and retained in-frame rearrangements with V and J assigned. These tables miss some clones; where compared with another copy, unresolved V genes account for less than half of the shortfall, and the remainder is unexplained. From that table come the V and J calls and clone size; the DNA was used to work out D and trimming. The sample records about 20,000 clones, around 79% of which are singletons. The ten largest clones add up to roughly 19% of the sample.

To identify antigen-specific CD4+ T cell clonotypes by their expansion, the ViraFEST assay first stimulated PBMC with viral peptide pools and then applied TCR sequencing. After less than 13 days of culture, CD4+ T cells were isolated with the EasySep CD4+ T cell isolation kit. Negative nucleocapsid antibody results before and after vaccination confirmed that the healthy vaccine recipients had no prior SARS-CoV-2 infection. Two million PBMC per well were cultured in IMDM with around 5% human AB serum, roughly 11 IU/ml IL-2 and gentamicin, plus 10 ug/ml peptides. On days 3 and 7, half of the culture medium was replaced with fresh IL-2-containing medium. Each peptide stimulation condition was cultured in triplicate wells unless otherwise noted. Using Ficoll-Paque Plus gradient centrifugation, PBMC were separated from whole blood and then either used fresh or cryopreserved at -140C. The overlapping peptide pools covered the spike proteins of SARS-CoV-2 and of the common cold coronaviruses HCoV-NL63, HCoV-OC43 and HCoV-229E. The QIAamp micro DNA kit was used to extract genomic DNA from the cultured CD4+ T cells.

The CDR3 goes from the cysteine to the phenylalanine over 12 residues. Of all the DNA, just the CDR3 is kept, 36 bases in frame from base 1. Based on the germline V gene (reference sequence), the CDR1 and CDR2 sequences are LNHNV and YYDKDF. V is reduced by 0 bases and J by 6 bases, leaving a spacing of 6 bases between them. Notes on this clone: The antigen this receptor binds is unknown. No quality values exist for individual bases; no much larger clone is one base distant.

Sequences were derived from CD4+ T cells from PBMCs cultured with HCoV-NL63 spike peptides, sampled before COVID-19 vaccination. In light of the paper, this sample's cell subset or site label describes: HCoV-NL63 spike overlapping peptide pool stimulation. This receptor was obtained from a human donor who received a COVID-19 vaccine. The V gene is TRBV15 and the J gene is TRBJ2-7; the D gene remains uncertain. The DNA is TGTGCCACCAGCAGAGATTGGTTCGAGCAGTACTTC. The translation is CATSRDWFEQYF.